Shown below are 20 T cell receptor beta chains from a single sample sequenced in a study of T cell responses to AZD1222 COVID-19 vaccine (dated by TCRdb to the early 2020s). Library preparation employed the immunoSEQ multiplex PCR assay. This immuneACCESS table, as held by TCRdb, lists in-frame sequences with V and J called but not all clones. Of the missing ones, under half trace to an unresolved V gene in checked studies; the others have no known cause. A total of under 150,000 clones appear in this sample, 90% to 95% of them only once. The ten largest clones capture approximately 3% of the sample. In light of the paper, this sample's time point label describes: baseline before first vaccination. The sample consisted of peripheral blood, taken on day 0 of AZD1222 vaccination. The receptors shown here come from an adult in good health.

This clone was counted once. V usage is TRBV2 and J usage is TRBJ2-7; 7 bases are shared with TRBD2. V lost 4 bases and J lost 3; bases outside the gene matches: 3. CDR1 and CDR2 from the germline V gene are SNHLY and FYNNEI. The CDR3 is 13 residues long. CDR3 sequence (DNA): TGTGCCAGCAGTGGTGGGGGGGGCTACGAGCAGTACTTC. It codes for CASSGGGGYEQYF.

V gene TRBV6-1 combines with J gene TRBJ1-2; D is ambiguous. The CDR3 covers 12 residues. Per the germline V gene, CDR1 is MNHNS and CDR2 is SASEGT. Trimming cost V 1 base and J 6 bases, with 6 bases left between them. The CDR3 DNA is TGTGCCAGCAGTGAAGGGTACGATGGCTACACCTTC. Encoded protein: CASSEGYDGYTF.

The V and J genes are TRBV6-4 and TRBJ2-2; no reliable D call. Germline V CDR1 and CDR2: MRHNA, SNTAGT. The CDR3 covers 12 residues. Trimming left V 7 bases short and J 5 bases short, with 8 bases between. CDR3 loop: CASTSETGELFF. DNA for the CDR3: TGTGCCAGCACTTCCGAAACCGGGGAGCTGTTTTTT.

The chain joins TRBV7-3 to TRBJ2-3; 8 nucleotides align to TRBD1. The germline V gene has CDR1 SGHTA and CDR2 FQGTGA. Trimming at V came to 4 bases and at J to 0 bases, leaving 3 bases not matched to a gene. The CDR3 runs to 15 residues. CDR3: CASSSDRESTDTQYF. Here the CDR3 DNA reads TGTGCCAGCAGCTCGGACAGGGAGAGCACAGATACGCAGTATTTT.

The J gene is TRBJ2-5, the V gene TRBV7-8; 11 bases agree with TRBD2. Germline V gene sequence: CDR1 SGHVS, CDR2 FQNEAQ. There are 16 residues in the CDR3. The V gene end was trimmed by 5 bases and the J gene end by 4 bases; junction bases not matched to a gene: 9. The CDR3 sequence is CASSPRLAGMGETQYF. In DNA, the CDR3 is TGTGCCAGCAGCCCCCGACTAGCGGGAATGGGAGAGACCCAGTACTTC.

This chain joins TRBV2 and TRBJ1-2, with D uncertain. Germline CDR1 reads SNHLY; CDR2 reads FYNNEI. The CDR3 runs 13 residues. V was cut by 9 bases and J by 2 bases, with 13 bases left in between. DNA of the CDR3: TGTGCCAGTCGCGCGGGCCGGAACTATGGCTACACCTTC. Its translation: CASRAGRNYGYTF. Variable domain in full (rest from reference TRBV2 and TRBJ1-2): EPEVTQTPSHQVTQMGQEVILRCVPISNHLYFYWYRQILGQKVEFLVSFYNNEISEKSEIFDDQFSVERPDGSNFTLKIRSTKLEDSAMYFCASRAGRNYGYTFGSGTRLTVV.

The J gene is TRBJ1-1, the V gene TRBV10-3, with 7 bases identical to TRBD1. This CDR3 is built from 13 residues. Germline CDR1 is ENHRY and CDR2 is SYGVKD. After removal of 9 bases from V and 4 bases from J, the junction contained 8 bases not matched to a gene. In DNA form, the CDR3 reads TGTGCCATTAAAGACAGGGCTGGCACTGAAGCTTTCTTT. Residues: CAIKDRAGTEAFF.

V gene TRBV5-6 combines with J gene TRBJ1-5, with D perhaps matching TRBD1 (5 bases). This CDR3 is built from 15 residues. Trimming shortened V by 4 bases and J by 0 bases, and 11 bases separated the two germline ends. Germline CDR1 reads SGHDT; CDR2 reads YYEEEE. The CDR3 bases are TGTGCCAGCAGCCTATCAGGGACTAGCAATCAGCCCCAGCATTTT. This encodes CASSLSGTSNQPQHF.

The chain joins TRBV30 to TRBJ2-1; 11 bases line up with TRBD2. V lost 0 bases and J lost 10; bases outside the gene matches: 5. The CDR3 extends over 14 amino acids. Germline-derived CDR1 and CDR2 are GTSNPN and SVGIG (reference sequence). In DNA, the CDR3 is TGTGCCTGGAGTGTAGGGCTAGCGGGAGGCGAGCAGTTCTTC. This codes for CAWSVGLAGGEQFF.

CDR3 nucleotides: TGTGCCAGCAGCTTATTTAACAGGAGCGGGAGACCCAGCGAGCAGTACTTC. This gives the protein CASSLFNRSGRPSEQYF. The chain is built from TRBV7-8 and TRBJ2-7; 8 bases match TRBD2. Germline values: CDR1 SGHVS, CDR2 FQNEAQ. V dropped 2 bases and J dropped 6; count of bases not matched to a gene: 15. The CDR3 has 17 residues. Full variable domain (missing parts from reference TRBV7-8 and TRBJ2-7): GAGVSQSPRYKVAKRGQDVALRCDPISGHVSLFWYQQALGQGPEFLTYFQNEAQLDKSGLPSDRFFAERPEGSVSTLKIQRTQQEDSAVYLCASSLFNRSGRPSEQYFGPGTRLTVT.

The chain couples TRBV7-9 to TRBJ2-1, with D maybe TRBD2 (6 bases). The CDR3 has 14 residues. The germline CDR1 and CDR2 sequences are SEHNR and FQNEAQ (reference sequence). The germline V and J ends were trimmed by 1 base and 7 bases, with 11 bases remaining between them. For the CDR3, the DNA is TGTGCCAGCAGCTTAGTGGCAGGGAGGAATGAGCAGTTCTTC. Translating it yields CASSLVAGRNEQFF.

The CDR3 spells CASSETSGGSYEQYF. CDR3 DNA: TGTGCCAGCAGCGAGACTAGCGGGGGATCCTACGAGCAGTACTTC. This chain joins TRBV7-6 and TRBJ2-7; TRBD2 agrees at 12 bases. Germline V lookup: CDR1 SGHVS, CDR2 FNYEAQ. The CDR3 loop spans 15 amino acids. V lost 5 bases to trimming and J lost 1 base; unmatched junction nucleotides: 3. The full variable domain, rest sourced from reference TRBV7-6 and TRBJ2-7, is GAGVSQSPRYKVTKRGQDVALRCDPISGHVSLYWYRQALGQGPEFLTYFNYEAQQDKSGLPNDRFSAERPEGSISTLTIQRTEQRDSAMYRCASSETSGGSYEQYFGPGTRLTVT.

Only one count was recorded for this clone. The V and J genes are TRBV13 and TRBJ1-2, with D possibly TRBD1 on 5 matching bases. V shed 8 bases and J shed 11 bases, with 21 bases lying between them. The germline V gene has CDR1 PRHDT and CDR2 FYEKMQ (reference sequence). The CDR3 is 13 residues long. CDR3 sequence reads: CASPAGGLEGYTF. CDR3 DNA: TGTGCCAGCCCGGCGGGGGGTTTGGAGGGTTACACCTTC.

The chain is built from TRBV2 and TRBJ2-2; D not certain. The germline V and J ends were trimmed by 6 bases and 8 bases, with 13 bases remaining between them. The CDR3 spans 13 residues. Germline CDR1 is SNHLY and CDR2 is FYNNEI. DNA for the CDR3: TGTGCCAGCAGCCCAACGCACCAGGGGGAGCTGTTTTTT. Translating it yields CASSPTHQGELFF.

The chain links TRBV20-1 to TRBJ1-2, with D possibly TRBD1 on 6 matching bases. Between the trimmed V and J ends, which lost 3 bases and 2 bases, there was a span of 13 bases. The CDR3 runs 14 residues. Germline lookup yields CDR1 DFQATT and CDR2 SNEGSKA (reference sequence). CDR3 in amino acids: CSASARGQNYGYTF. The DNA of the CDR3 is TGCAGTGCTAGTGCCCGTGGACAGAACTATGGCTACACCTTC.

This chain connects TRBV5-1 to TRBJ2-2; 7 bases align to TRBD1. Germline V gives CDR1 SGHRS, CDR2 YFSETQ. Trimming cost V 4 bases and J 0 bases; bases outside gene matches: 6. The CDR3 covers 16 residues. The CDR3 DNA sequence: TGCGCCAGCAGCACGGGACAGCGCGCGAACACCGGGGAGCTGTTTTTT. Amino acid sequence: CASSTGQRANTGELFF.

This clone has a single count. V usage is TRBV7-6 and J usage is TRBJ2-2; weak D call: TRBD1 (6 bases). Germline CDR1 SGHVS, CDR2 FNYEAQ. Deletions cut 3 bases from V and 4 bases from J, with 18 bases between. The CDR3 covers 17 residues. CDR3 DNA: TGTGCCAGCAGCTTGAGAACAGGGTTGAGGGGCACCGGGGAGCTGTTTTTT. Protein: CASSLRTGLRGTGELFF.

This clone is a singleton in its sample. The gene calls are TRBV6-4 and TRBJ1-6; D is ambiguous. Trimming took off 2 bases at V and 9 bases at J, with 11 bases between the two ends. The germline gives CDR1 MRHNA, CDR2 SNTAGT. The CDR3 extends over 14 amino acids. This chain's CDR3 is CASSDIQFGSPLHF. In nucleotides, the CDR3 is TGTGCCAGCAGTGACATACAGTTCGGTTCACCCCTCCACTTT.

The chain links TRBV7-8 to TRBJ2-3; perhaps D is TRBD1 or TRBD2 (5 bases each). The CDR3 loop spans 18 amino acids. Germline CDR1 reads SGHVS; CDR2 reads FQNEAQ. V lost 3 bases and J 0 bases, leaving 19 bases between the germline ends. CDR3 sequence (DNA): TGTGCCAGCAGCTTCCCTAAAGGACCGGGGCAGAGCACAGATACGCAGTATTTT. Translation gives CASSFPKGPGQSTDTQYF.

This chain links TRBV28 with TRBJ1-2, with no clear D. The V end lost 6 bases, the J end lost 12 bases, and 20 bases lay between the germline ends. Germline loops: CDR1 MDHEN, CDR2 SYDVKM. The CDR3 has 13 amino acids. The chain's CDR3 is CASSLTPQRGHTF. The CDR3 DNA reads TGTGCCAGCAGCTTAACCCCCCAAAGAGGACACACCTTC.